This T cell receptor (beta chain) was obtained from a study of cytomegalovirus exposure and HLA in healthy donors. Study background: Findings of an earlier analysis included some 120 million unique TCR beta sequences from roughly 200 million T cells. Study findings and constraints: Upon later analysis, HLA-associated TCR beta chains proved more clonally expanded than other, equally common chains. Researchers left out some V segments, among them TRBV6-2 and TRBV6-3, as indistinguishable. The classifier was said to identify cytomegalovirus status with high specificity and sensitivity.

With respect to this clone: What it binds is not known.

The study ran its PCR with 60 Vbeta and 13 Jbeta primers. Assay: immunoSEQ multiplex PCR; the TCRdb copy retains only in-frame clones and omits some. The repertoire consists of about 170,000 clones, with approximately 84% occurring once and the leading ten covering 2% to 2.5%. Per germline, CDR1 MGHRA and CDR2 YSYEKL. CDR3 size: 14 residues. V lost 1 base to trimming and J lost 2 bases; unmatched junction nucleotides: 1. The sequencing input was PBMCs. The chain couples TRBV4-1 to TRBJ2-5; 7 bases map to TRBD2. This TCR was recovered from a man younger than 30 in good health and CMV-seropositive. The DNA for the CDR3 is TGCGCCAGCAGCCAAGTCGGGGGGCAAGAGACCCAGTACTTC. It specifies CASSQVGGQETQYF.